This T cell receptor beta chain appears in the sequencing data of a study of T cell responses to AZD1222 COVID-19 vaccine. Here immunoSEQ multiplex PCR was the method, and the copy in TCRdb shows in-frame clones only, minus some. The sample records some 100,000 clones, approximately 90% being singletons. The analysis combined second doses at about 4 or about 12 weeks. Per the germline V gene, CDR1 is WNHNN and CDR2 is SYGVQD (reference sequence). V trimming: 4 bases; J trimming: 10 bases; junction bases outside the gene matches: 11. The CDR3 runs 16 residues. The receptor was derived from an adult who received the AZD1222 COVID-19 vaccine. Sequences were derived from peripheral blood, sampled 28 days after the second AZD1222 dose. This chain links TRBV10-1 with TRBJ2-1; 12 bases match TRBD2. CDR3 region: CASSAFLAGGPWEQFF. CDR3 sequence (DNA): TGCGCCAGCAGTGCCTTCCTAGCGGGAGGGCCGTGGGAGCAGTTCTTC.